These T cell receptor beta chains were read from a single sample in a study of cytomegalovirus exposure and HLA in healthy donors. Measured with immunoSEQ multiplex PCR; TCRdb has only the in-frame clones, and not every one. This repertoire comprises 100,000 to 150,000 clones; its ten largest clones make up around 1.6%. Material for sequencing was PBMCs. These receptors all stem from a woman aged 35 to 49 in good health and CMV-seropositive. Each CDR3 is given with its conserved first and last residue. D genes are given only for firm matches.

v_call	j_call	d_call	cdr3_aa	cdr3_nt
TRBV19	TRBJ1-1	-	CASSIQGRDTEAFF	TGTGCCAGTAGTATACAGGGGCGGGACACTGAAGCTTTCTTT
TRBV5-4	TRBJ2-3	TRBD2	CASSGAGRGTDTQYF	TGTGCCAGCAGCGGGGCAGGGAGGGGCACAGATACGCAGTATTTT
TRBV6-6	TRBJ2-1	TRBD2	CASRPRLAPTYNEQFF	TGTGCCAGCAGACCCCGACTAGCGCCGACTTACAATGAGCAGTTCTTC
TRBV5-1	TRBJ2-1	TRBD2	CASSLWGGLAGRNGNEQFF	TGCGCCAGCAGCTTGTGGGGGGGACTAGCGGGACGCAACGGAAATGAGCAGTTCTTC
TRBV28	TRBJ2-1	-	CASSFVVQRVSYNEQFF	TGTGCCAGCAGTTTTGTTGTACAGAGAGTATCCTACAATGAGCAGTTCTTC
TRBV6-5	TRBJ2-1	TRBD1	CASSTRTGYEQFF	TGTGCCAGCAGTACGCGGACAGGGTATGAGCAGTTCTTC
TRBV9	TRBJ1-2	-	CASSVVSEGGGTYTF	TGTGCCAGCAGCGTAGTATCCGAGGGTGGTGGTACCTACACCTTC
TRBV4-1	TRBJ2-7	TRBD1	CASSQDEEGQSFYEQYF	TGCGCCAGCAGCCAAGATGAAGAGGGACAGTCCTTCTACGAGCAGTACTTC
TRBV7-6	TRBJ2-5	-	CASSGRETQYF	TGTGCCAGCAGCGGCCGAGAGACCCAGTACTTC
TRBV6-5	TRBJ1-1	TRBD1	CASSPTGATEAFF	TGTGCCAGCAGTCCGACAGGGGCCACTGAAGCTTTCTTT
TRBV28	TRBJ2-1	-	CASSPLLARPHNEQFF	TGTGCCAGCAGTCCGCTTCTAGCGAGGCCCCACAATGAGCAGTTCTTC
TRBV7-9	TRBJ2-2	TRBD1	CASSAGPGQAHTGELFF	TGTGCCAGCAGCGCCGGCCCGGGACAGGCACACACCGGGGAGCTGTTTTTT
TRBV2	TRBJ1-2	-	CASSEGGANYGYTF	TGTGCCAGCAGTGAGGGGGGTGCTAACTATGGCTACACCTTC
TRBV25-1	TRBJ2-2	TRBD2	CASSEDSGSGELFF	TGTGCCAGCAGTGAAGATAGCGGGAGCGGGGAGCTGTTTTTT
TRBV7-6	TRBJ2-6	-	CASSLAVGGGSGANVLTF	TGTGCCAGCAGCTTAGCGGTAGGGGGGGGCTCTGGGGCCAACGTCCTGACTTTC
TRBV18	TRBJ2-1	TRBD2	CASSYAGARTNEQFF	TGTGCCAGCTCATACGCGGGAGCGCGTACTAATGAGCAGTTCTTC
TRBV7-8	TRBJ1-2	-	CASSLGRGADYGYTF	TGTGCCAGCAGCTTAGGACGGGGGGCCGACTATGGCTACACCTTC
TRBV5-6	TRBJ1-2	-	CASSSVYYGYTF	TGTGCCAGCAGCTCGGTGTACTATGGCTACACCTTC
TRBV28	TRBJ1-2	-	CASSSIASPEAYGYTF	TGTGCCAGCAGTTCAATAGCGTCCCCCGAGGCCTATGGCTACACCTTC
TRBV7-9	TRBJ2-7	-	CASTPLGGANSYEQYF	TGTGCCAGCACTCCTTTGGGGGGAGCTAACTCCTACGAGCAGTACTTC
TRBV28	TRBJ1-1	-	CASSLSRLNTEAFF	TGTGCCAGCAGTTTAAGCCGGTTGAACACTGAAGCTTTCTTT